The T cell receptor beta chain under discussion was sequenced for a study of naive and memory T cell subsets. The CDR3 loop spans 13 amino acids. The ends were cut back, 3 bases at V and 6 bases at J, with 12 bases in the middle. Per the germline V gene, CDR1 is LGHNA and CDR2 is YSLEER. This clonotype has a count of ten or more. For blood and skin samples, reverse transcription used TCR alpha and beta constant primers. TCRdb used MiXCR to reprocess the 5' RACE reads, holding one entry per CDR3 protein. The sample has approximately 27,000 distinct CDR3 sequences; 20% to 25% are singletons. RNA was extracted from 2 to 3 ml of whole blood of healthy adults.

This clonotype was sampled from a female donor in good health. The gene calls are TRBV4-3 and TRBJ2-7; D perhaps matches TRBD1 (6 bases). The CDR3 nucleotides read TGCGCCAGCAGCCAGGAGGTAGGGGGCGAGCAGTACTTC. This sequence encodes CASSQEVGGEQYF.